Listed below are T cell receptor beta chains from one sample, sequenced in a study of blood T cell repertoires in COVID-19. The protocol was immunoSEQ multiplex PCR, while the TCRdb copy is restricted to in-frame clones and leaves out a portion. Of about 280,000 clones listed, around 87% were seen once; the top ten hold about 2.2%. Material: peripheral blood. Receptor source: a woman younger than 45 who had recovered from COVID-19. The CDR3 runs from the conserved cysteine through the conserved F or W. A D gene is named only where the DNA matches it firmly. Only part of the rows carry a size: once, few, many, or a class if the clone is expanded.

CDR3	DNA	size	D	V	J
CASSSRREIYEQYF	TGTGCCAGCAGTTCTCGACGGGAGATCTACGAGCAGTACTTC	once	NA	TRBV27	TRBJ2-7
CASSQDSGQANEKLFF	TGTGCCAGCAGCCAAGATTCCGGACAGGCTAATGAAAAACTGTTTTTT	NA	TRBD1	TRBV4-2	TRBJ1-4
CASSVDPGQGAQGYTF	TGTGCCAGCAGCGTAGATCCGGGACAGGGGGCGCAGGGCTACACCTTC	NA	TRBD1	TRBV9	TRBJ1-2
CASSPTGFSYNEQFF	TGTGCCAGCTCCCCGACAGGGTTCTCCTACAATGAGCAGTTCTTC	NA	TRBD1	TRBV2	TRBJ2-1
CASSQTSSEKLFF	TGTGCCAGCAGCCAAACATCTAGTGAAAAACTGTTTTTT	NA	NA	TRBV3-1/TRBV3-2	TRBJ1-4
CATSEQGSGANVLTF	TGTGCCACCAGTGAGCAGGGCTCTGGGGCCAACGTCCTGACTTTC	NA	NA	TRBV24-1	TRBJ2-6
CASLKGARNQPQHF	TGTGCCAGTCTCAAGGGGGCGAGAAATCAGCCCCAGCATTTT	NA	TRBD1	TRBV28	TRBJ1-5
CSVGGLAGTDTQYF	TGCAGCGTTGGGGGACTAGCGGGAACCGATACGCAGTATTTT	NA	TRBD2	TRBV29-1	TRBJ2-3
CASSALAGGPKFNEQFF	TGTGCCAGCAGTGCACTAGCGGGAGGGCCCAAATTCAATGAGCAGTTCTTC	NA	TRBD2	TRBV28	TRBJ2-1
CASSFGRGHNEQFF	TGTGCCAGCAGTTTTGGCAGGGGTCACAATGAGCAGTTCTTC	NA	NA	TRBV27	TRBJ2-1
CASSLGGGRETQYF	TGTGCCAGCAGCTTAGGCGGGGGGAGAGAGACCCAGTACTTC	once	TRBD2	TRBV7-2	TRBJ2-5
CASSFVRGMGQPQHF	TGTGCCAGCAGCTTTGTCAGGGGGATGGGTCAGCCCCAGCATTTT	NA	TRBD1	TRBV7-2	TRBJ1-5
CASRDRVNHEQYF	TGTGCCAGCAGGGACAGGGTGAACCACGAGCAGTACTTC	once	TRBD1	TRBV6-5	TRBJ2-7
CATSRDRGYEQYF	TGTGCCACCAGCAGGGACAGGGGATACGAGCAGTACTTC	NA	TRBD1	TRBV15	TRBJ2-7
CASSQASGTSGYNEQFF	TGTGCCAGCAGCCAAGCCTCCGGGACTAGCGGGTACAATGAGCAGTTCTTC	once	TRBD2	TRBV14	TRBJ2-1
CASSLTGDDYGYTF	TGTGCCAGCAGCTTAACGGGGGACGACTATGGCTACACCTTC	NA	NA	TRBV7-9	TRBJ1-2
CASSPSDRVSETQYF	TGTGCCAGCTCACCATCTGACAGGGTTTCAGAGACCCAGTACTTC	NA	TRBD1	TRBV18	TRBJ2-5
CASSPAGGYEQYF	TGTGCCAGTAGTCCGGCGGGGGGTTACGAGCAGTACTTC	once	TRBD2	TRBV19	TRBJ2-7
CASSPPTREDGYTF	TGTGCCAGCTCACCACCAACGAGGGAGGATGGCTACACCTTC	once	NA	TRBV18	TRBJ1-2
CASSLGDRDSGEQFF	TGCGCCAGCAGCTTGGGGGACAGGGATTCGGGTGAGCAGTTCTTC	once	TRBD1	TRBV5-1	TRBJ2-1
CASSERLTGELFF	TGTGCCAGCAGTGAAAGACTCACCGGGGAGCTGTTTTTT	NA	NA	TRBV6-1	TRBJ2-2
CASSQARGHTDTQYF	TGCGCCAGCAGCCAAGCTCGGGGTCACACAGATACGCAGTATTTT	NA	NA	TRBV4-3	TRBJ2-3
CSVEQGVGDTQYF	TGCAGCGTTGAACAGGGGGTGGGAGATACGCAGTATTTT	NA	TRBD1	TRBV29-1	TRBJ2-3
CASSLQGRTEAFF	TGCGCCAGCAGCTTACAGGGGCGAACTGAAGCTTTCTTT	NA	TRBD1	TRBV5-1	TRBJ1-1
CASSEALPEDSPLHF	TGTGCCAGCAGTGAAGCGCTTCCGGAGGACTCACCCCTCCACTTT	NA	NA	TRBV2	TRBJ1-6
CASSLGVSGILTDTQYF	TGTGCCAGCAGCTTAGGGGTTAGCGGGATCCTCACAGATACGCAGTATTTT	few	TRBD2	TRBV7-6	TRBJ2-3
CASRPGQGEAEAFF	TGTGCCAGCAGACCGGGACAGGGAGAGGCTGAAGCTTTCTTT	NA	TRBD1	TRBV6-5	TRBJ1-1
CASSRRTRSSYEQYF	TGTGCCAGCAGCCGGAGGACTAGGAGCTCCTACGAGCAGTACTTC	NA	TRBD2	TRBV6-5	TRBJ2-7
CASSTYTREAYNEQFF	TGTGCCAGCTCAACTTACACTAGGGAGGCCTACAATGAGCAGTTCTTC	NA	NA	TRBV18	TRBJ2-1
CASRTGGGQPQHF	TGCGCCAGCAGAACGGGGGGAGGTCAGCCCCAGCATTTT	NA	NA	TRBV10-2	TRBJ1-5
CASSSLGITTDTQYF	TGTGCCAGCAGCTCACTCGGGATTACCACAGATACGCAGTATTTT	NA	NA	TRBV7-9	TRBJ2-3
CASSHVGLTYEQYF	TGTGCCAGCAGTCACGTGGGACTTACCTACGAGCAGTACTTC	NA	NA	TRBV6-6	TRBJ2-7
CASSLVRAGPYEQYF	TGTGCCAGCAGTTTAGTCAGGGCGGGGCCCTACGAGCAGTACTTC	NA	NA	TRBV27	TRBJ2-7
CASGRVAGQETQYF	TGTGCCAGCGGTCGGGTAGCGGGCCAAGAGACCCAGTACTTC	NA	TRBD2	TRBV2	TRBJ2-5
CASRNPDSPTGELFF	TGTGCCAGCAGAAACCCGGACAGTCCCACCGGGGAGCTGTTTTTT	NA	NA	TRBV11-1	TRBJ2-2
CASSLGDGGTETDTQYF	TGTGCCAGCAGCTTGGGGGACGGCGGGACGGAGACAGATACGCAGTATTTT	NA	NA	TRBV7-2	TRBJ2-3
CASSQEGRRSSYEQYF	TGTGCCAGCAGCCAAGAAGGCAGGCGAAGCTCCTACGAGCAGTACTTC	NA	NA	TRBV3-1/TRBV3-2	TRBJ2-7
CASRTSGGTYEQYF	TGTGCCAGTAGGACTAGCGGGGGGACCTACGAGCAGTACTTC	NA	TRBD2	TRBV19	TRBJ2-7
CASTRASGLAGDYEQYF	TGTGCCAGCACCCGGGCCTCCGGACTAGCGGGAGATTACGAGCAGTACTTC	few	TRBD2	TRBV7-9	TRBJ2-7
CASSEARTDTQYF	TGTGCCAGCAGTGAAGCGCGGACAGATACGCAGTATTTT	NA	NA	TRBV6-1	TRBJ2-3
CSASRTGGSLYEQYF	TGCAGTGCTAGTCGGACGGGGGGGTCATTGTACGAGCAGTACTTC	NA	TRBD2	TRBV20-1	TRBJ2-7
CAWSVLGAHEQYF	TGTGCCTGGAGTGTATTAGGGGCCCACGAGCAGTACTTC	once	NA	TRBV30	TRBJ2-7
CASFQGELFF	TGTGCCAGTTTTCAGGGGGAGCTGTTTTTT	NA	NA	TRBV19	TRBJ2-2